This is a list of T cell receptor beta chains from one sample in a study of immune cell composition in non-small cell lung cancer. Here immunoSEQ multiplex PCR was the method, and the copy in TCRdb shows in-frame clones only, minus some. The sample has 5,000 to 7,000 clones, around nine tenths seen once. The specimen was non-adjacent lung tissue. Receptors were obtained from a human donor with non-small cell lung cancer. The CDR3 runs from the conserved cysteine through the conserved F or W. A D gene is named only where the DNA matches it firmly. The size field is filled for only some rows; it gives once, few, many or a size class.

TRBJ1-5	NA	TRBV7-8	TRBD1	TGTGCCAGCAGCCCGACAGGGGCTTCTAATCAGCCCCAGCATTTT	CASSPTGASNQPQHF
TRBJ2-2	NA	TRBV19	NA	TGTGCCAGTAGTTATAGCCTCACCCGGGTCACCGGGGAGCTGTTTTTT	CASSYSLTRVTGELFF
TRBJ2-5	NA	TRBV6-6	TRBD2	TGTGCCAGCAGTTCCCAGGCGGGGGTTCTGGAGACCCAGTACTTC	CASSSQAGVLETQYF
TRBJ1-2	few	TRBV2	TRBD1	TGTGCCAGCAGTCGGGACAGGGCAAGGCGTTACGGTTATGGCTACACCTTC	CASSRDRARRYGYGYTF
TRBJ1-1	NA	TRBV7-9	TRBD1	TGTGCCAGCAGCTTAGCCCCTCGACAGGGCCCGAACACTGAAGCTTTCTTT	CASSLAPRQGPNTEAFF
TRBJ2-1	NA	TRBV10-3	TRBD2	TGTGCCATCAGTCTAGCGGTACCTCATCGTTCCTACAATGAGCAGTTCTTC	CAISLAVPHRSYNEQFF
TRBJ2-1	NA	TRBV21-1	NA	TGTGCCAGCAGCTCGAGCGGGCTCAACAATGAGCAGTTCTTC	CASSSSGLNNEQFF
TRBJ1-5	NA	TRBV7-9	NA	TGTGCCAGCAGCGGCGGGGGGGTAGGTCAGCCCCAGCATTTT	CASSGGGVGQPQHF
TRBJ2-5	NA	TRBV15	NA	TGTGCCACCAGCGCGGGTCGGACCCAGTACTTC	CATSAGRTQYF
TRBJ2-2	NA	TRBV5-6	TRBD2	TGTGCCAGCAGCTTGGCCTTGCTAGCGGGAGGTCCCGGGGCCGGGGAGCTGTTTTTT	CASSLALLAGGPGAGELFF
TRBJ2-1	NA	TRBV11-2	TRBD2	TGTGCCAGCAGCCCCCTTAGCGGGAGATACCCCAATGAGCAGTTCTTC	CASSPLSGRYPNEQFF
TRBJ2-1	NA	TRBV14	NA	TGTGCCAGCAGCCAAGTTACTAGACCCACAATCAATGAGCAGTTCTTC	CASSQVTRPTINEQFF
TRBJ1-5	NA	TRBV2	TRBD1	TGTGCCAGCAGAGAAGACAGGGATCAGCCCCAGCATTTT	CASREDRDQPQHF
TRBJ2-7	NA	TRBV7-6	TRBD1	TGTGCCAGCAGCTTTGGACAGGTCTACGAGCAGTACTTC	CASSFGQVYEQYF
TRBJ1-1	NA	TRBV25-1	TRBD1	TGTGCCAGCGCGGGACAGGGTTCTGCTGAAGCTTTCTTT	CASAGQGSAEAFF
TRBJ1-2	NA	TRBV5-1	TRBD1	TGCGCCAGCAGCCCGGGGGACAGGCTCGTCTATGGCTACACCTTC	CASSPGDRLVYGYTF
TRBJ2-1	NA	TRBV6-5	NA	TGTGCCAGCAGTTACTCGACAAGCAATGAGCAGTTCTTC	CASSYSTSNEQFF
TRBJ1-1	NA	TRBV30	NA	TGTGCCTGGAGAAGCACAGGGTCGGACACTGAAGCTTTCTTT	CAWRSTGSDTEAFF
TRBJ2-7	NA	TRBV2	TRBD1	TGTGCCAGCAGCGCGGACAGGGGGTCGTACGAGCAGTACTTC	CASSADRGSYEQYF
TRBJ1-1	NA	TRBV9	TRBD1	TGTGCCAGCAGGGGACAGTACACTGAAGCTTTCTTT	CASRGQYTEAFF
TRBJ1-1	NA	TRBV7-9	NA	TGTGCCAGCAGCTCCAGAATGATGAACACTGAAGCTTTCTTT	CASSSRMMNTEAFF
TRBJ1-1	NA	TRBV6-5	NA	TGTGCCAGCAGTTACGGAGAAAACACTGAAGCTTTCTTT	CASSYGENTEAFF
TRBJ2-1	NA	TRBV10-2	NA	TGCGCCGGGAGATCCAGCGGGCCCTACAATGAGCAGTTCTTC	CAGRSSGPYNEQFF
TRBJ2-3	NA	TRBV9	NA	TGTGCCAGCAGCGTAGTCAGTGCCACAGATACGCAGTATTTT	CASSVVSATDTQYF
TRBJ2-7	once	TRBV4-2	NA	TGTGCCAGCAGCTTAGGTCGAGGGTCTCTCGAGCAGTACTTC	CASSLGRGSLEQYF
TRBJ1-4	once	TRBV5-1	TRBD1	TGCGCCAGCACCCTTGGGACAGGGGTGGGTGAAAAACTGTTTTTT	CASTLGTGVGEKLFF
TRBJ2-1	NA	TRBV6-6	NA	TGTGCCAGCACCCCCACGGGGAATGAGCAGTTCTTC	CASTPTGNEQFF
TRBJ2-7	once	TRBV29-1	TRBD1	TGCAGCGTACCTATTGGACAGGGTTCCTACGAGCAGTACTTC	CSVPIGQGSYEQYF
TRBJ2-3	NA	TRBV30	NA	TGTGCCTGGAGTCAGGGTTGGGCAGATACGCAGTATTTT	CAWSQGWADTQYF
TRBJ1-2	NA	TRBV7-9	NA	TGTGCCAGCAGCTTGATGGGGGCGGGTGGCTACACCTTC	CASSLMGAGGYTF
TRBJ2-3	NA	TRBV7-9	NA	TGTGCCAGCAGCTTCCTAACAGGGTCTGGGACAGATACGCAGTATTTT	CASSFLTGSGTDTQYF
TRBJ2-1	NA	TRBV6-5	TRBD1	TGTGCCAGCAGTCCTCAGGGGGAATCCTACAATGAGCAGTTCTTC	CASSPQGESYNEQFF
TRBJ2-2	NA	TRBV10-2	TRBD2	TGCGCCAGCAGCACTAGCGGGAGGGCCGGGGAGCTGTTTTTT	CASSTSGRAGELFF
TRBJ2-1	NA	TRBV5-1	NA	TGCGCCAGCAGCTTAGGGGGGGCCAGCAATGAGCAGTTCTTC	CASSLGGASNEQFF
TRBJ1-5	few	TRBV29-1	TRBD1	TGCAGCGCCCTAACAGGGGGCAATCAGCCCCAGCATTTT	CSALTGGNQPQHF
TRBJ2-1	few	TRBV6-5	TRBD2	TGTGCCAGCAGTTACACTAGCGGGAGTTACAATGAGCAGTTCTTC	CASSYTSGSYNEQFF
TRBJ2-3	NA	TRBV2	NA	TGTGCCAGCAGTGAAGTGGCGGCGATGGGTACGCAGTATTTT	CASSEVAAMGTQYF
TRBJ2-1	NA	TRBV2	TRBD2	TGTGCCAGCAGTGAGAGTCTAGCGGGGGGGAATGAGCAGTTCTTC	CASSESLAGGNEQFF
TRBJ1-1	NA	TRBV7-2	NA	TGTGCCAGCAGCCGGGGTCTGGATTGGGCTTTCTTT	CASSRGLDWAFF
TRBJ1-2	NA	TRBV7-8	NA	TGTGCCAGCAGCCATGTCGGGGAGGCGGATGGCTACACCTTC	CASSHVGEADGYTF
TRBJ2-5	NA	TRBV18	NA	TGTGCCAGCTCACCAGGCAGGGGCCCTCAAGAGACCCAGTACTTC	CASSPGRGPQETQYF
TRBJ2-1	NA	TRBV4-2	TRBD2	TGTGCCAGCAGCCAAGATTCCGGGACTAGCAACGTGAATGAGCAGTTCTTC	CASSQDSGTSNVNEQFF